The TCR beta chain under discussion was sequenced for a study of blood T cell repertoires in COVID-19. Study as a whole: Acute and convalescent COVID-19 samples came from the United States, Italy and Spain.

Per the original data handling: Amplifying reference gene primers gave estimates of nucleated cell counts. Sequencing was performed with immunoSEQ multiplex PCR; in TCRdb, only in-frame clones are kept and a portion is missing. V, J and clone size derive from that table, while D and trimming were established from the DNA sequence. Found here are a few hundred thousand clones, just over 85% of them singletons; the top ten hold about 4.2%. The CDR3 runs to 16 residues. The V segment lost 0 bases and the J segment 0 bases; nucleotides outside the gene matches: 2. In germline, CDR1 is SGHNT, CDR2 YYREEE (reference sequence). This clone is a singleton in its sample. Participants were aged about 18 to 89 years, lived in around 25 US areas, and enrolled virtually.

The clonotype originates from a woman aged 40 to 50 with acute COVID-19. J is TRBJ2-1 and V is TRBV5-4, with 8 bases matching TRBD2. Material for sequencing was PBMCs or T cells enriched from blood (not recorded which). This CDR3 is CASSLGGGSSYNEQFF. In DNA, the CDR3 is TGTGCCAGCAGCTTGGGCGGGGGGAGCTCCTACAATGAGCAGTTCTTC.